The text below deals with one T cell receptor (beta chain). As yet, its antigen is unknown. Between the trimmed V and J ends, which lost 5 bases and 1 base, there was a span of 12 bases. Germline-derived CDR1 and CDR2 are SGHVS and FNYEAQ. This CDR3 has 14 amino acids. The entry originates in a study of cytomegalovirus exposure and HLA in healthy donors. This PCR relied on a set of 60 Vbeta primers and 13 Jbeta primers. The data were produced by immunoSEQ multiplex PCR, yet TCRdb's version contains in-frame clones alone and is incomplete. This sample has approximately 140,000 clones, with 80% found just once. Study-wide results and limits: Reportedly, a later analysis found an Asian-associated ancestry cluster had fewer N-insertions than the roughly 700-donor mean. Specificity for CMV antigens was confirmed in vitro for three of the CMV-associated chains.

The chain has TRBV7-6 and TRBJ2-7, with a tentative D call TRBD2 (5 bases). Sequenced: PBMCs. The sequence was obtained from a male donor in good health and CMV-seropositive. The CDR3 here is CASSPETGSYEQYF. The CDR3 region has the DNA TGTGCCAGCAGCCCAGAGACGGGATCCTACGAGCAGTACTTC.